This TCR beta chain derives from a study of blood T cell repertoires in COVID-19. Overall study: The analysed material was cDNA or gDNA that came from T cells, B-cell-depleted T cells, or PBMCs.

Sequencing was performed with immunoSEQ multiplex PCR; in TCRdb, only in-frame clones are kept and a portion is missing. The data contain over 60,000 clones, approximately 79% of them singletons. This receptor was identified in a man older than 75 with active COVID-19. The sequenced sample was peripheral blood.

For the CDR3, the DNA is TGTGCCAGCAGCTTGAAAAACAGGGGGCGCCAAGAGACCCAGTACTTC. Amino acids: CASSLKNRGRQETQYF. The V and J genes are TRBV5-4 and TRBJ2-5, with TRBD1 identical over 9 bases. The CDR3 contains 16 residues. Looked up from germline, CDR1 is SGHNT and CDR2 is YYREEE (reference sequence). Unmatched junction bases numbered 5, after V lost 1 base and J lost 1 base.